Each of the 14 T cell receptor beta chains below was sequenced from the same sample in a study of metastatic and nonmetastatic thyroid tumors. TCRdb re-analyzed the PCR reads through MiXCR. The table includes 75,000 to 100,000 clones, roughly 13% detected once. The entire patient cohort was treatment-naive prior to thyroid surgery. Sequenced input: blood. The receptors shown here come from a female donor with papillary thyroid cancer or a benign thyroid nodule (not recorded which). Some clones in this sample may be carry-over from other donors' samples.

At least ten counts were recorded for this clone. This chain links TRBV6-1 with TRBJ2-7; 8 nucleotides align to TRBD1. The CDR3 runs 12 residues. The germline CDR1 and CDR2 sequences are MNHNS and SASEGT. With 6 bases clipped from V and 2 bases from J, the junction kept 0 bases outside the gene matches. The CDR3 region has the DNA TGTGCCAGCAGGGGACAGGCCTACGAGCAGTACTTC. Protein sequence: CASRGQAYEQYF.

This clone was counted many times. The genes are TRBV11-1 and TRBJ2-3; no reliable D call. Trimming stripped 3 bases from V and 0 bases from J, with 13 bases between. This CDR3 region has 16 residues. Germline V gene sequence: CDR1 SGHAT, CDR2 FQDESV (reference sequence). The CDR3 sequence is CASSLWVVGSTDTQYF. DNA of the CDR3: TGTGCCAGCAGCTTGTGGGTCGTGGGGAGCACAGATACGCAGTATTTT. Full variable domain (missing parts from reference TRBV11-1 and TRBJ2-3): EAEVAQSPRYKITEKSQAVAFWCDPISGHATLYWYRQILGQGPELLVQFQDESVVDDSQLPKDRFSAERLKGVDSTLKIQPAELGDSAMYLCASSLWVVGSTDTQYFGPGTRLTVL.

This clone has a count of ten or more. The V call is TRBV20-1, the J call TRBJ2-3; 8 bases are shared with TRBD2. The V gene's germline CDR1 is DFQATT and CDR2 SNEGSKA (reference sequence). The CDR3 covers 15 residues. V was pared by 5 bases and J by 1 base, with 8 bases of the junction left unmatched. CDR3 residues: CSAPPTSAGTDTQYF. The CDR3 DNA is TGCAGTGCTCCACCGACTAGCGCTGGCACAGATACGCAGTATTTT.

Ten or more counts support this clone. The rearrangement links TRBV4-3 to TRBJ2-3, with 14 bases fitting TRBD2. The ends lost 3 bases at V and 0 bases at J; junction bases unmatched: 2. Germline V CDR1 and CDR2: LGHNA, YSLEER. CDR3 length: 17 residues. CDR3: CASSHRLAGGSTDTQYF. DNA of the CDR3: TGCGCCAGCAGCCACAGACTAGCGGGAGGGAGCACAGATACGCAGTATTTT.

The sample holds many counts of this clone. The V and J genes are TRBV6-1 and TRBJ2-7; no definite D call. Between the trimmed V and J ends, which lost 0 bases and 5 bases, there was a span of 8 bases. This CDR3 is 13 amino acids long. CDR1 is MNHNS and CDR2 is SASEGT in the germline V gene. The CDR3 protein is CASSEAGGHEQYF. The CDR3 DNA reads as TGTGCCAGCAGTGAAGCTGGCGGCCACGAGCAGTACTTC.

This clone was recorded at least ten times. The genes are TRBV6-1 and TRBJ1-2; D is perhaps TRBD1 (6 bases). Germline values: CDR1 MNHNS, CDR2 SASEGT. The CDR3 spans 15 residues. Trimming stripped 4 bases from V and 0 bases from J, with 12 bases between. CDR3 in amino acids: CASSAYRASNYGYTF. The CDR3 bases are TGTGCCAGCAGTGCATACAGGGCCTCTAACTATGGCTACACCTTC.

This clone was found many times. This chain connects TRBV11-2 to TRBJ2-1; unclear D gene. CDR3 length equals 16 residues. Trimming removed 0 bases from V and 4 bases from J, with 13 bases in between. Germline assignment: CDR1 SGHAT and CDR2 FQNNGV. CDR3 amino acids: CASSLESGNYYNEQFF. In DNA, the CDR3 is TGTGCCAGCAGCTTAGAGAGTGGTAACTATTACAATGAGCAGTTCTTC.

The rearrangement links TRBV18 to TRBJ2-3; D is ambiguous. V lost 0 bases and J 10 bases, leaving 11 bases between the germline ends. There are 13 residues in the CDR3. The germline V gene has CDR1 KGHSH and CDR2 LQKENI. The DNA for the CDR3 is TGTGCCAGCTCACCACCGCAGGTAGGTTCGCAGTATTTT. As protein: CASSPPQVGSQYF.

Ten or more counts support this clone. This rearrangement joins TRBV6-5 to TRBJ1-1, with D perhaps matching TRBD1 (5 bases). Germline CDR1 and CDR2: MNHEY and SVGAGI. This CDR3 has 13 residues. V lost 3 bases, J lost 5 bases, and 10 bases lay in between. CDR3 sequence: CASSYAGGTEAFF. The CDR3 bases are TGTGCCAGCAGTTATGCTGGGGGGACTGAAGCTTTCTTT.

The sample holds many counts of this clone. The CDR3 coding sequence is TGCAGTGCTCCGGACCTTCTAGCGGGACTCACAGATACGCAGTATTTT. Encoded protein: CSAPDLLAGLTDTQYF. The V and J genes are TRBV20-1 and TRBJ2-3, with 9 bases matching TRBD2. Looked up from germline, CDR1 is DFQATT and CDR2 is SNEGSKA (reference sequence). Germline trimming cut 5 bases from V and 2 bases from J; bases unmatched to any gene: 11. The CDR3 sequence is 16 residues long.

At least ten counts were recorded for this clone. In DNA form, the CDR3 reads TGTGCCTACCATGCGGGACTAGCGGGAGTCAATGAGCAGTTCTTC. It translates to CAYHAGLAGVNEQFF. This chain connects TRBV5-4 to TRBJ2-1, with 14 bases matching TRBD2. Germline CDR1 and CDR2: SGHNT and YYREEE (reference sequence). The CDR3 is 15 amino acids. The J segment lost 6 bases and the V segment lost 10 bases, leaving 9 bases of the junction unmatched. Using reference TRBV5-4 and TRBJ2-1 for the parts outside the CDR3, the full variable domain is ETGVTQSPTHLIKTRGQQVTLRCSSQSGHNTVSWYQQALGQGPQFIFQYYREEENGRGNFPPRFSGLQFPNYSSELNVNALELDDSALYLCAYHAGLAGVNEQFFGPGTRLTVL.

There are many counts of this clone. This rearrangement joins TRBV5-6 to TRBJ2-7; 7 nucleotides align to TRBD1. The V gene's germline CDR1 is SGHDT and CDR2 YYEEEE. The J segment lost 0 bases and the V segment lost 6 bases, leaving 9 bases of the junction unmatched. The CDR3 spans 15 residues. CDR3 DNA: TGTGCCAGCAATAGACAGGGCTACTCCTCCTACGAGCAGTACTTC. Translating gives CASNRQGYSSYEQYF.

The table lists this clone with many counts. The CDR3 bases are TGTGCCAGTAGTTGGCAGGTCCTTAACTATGGCTACACCTTC. Its protein product is CASSWQVLNYGYTF. The V call is TRBV19, the J call TRBJ1-2; D call uncertain. V was pared by 5 bases and J by 1 base, with 11 bases between. The CDR3 covers 14 residues. Germline values: CDR1 LNHDA, CDR2 SQIVND (reference sequence).

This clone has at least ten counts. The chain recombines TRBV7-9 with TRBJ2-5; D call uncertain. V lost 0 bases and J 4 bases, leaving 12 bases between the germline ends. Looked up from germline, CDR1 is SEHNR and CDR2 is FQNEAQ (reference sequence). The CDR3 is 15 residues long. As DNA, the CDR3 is TGTGCCAGCAGCTTAGCGGTAATGGACGGAGAGACCCAGTACTTC. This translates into CASSLAVMDGETQYF.